This T cell receptor beta chain came from a study of tumor-infiltrating lymphocytes in oesophageal squamous cell carcinoma. There are 17 residues in the CDR3. Germline CDR1 SGHNT, CDR2 YENEEA. V dropped 7 bases and J dropped 4; count of bases not matched to a gene: 9. TCRdb passed the PCR reads through MiXCR, listing each CDR3 protein once. The sample lists over 14,000 distinct CDR3 sequences; approximately 48% were seen once. This clonotype is labeled as medium-sized (0.01 to 0.1%). This TCR derives from a male donor with esophageal squamous cell carcinoma. The chain joins TRBV11-3 to TRBJ2-6, with TRBD1 identical over 11 bases. Sequenced input: blood. The CDR3 DNA follows: TGTGCCAGCAACCCGGGACAGGGGGTAGCAGGGGCCAACGTCCTGACTTTC. It translates to CASNPGQGVAGANVLTF.